The T cell receptor (beta chain) under discussion was sequenced for a study of shared clonotypes between healthy human individuals. Overall study results and limits: Clonotype sharing across a handful of donors was observed for 5% to 6.5% of naive CD4 clonotypes.

Every subset's genomic DNA went evenly onto several immunoSEQ plates. In the original processing: Junction-only sequences produced by ImmunoSEQ had no quality scores, so filtering differed. The table came from immunoSEQ multiplex PCR; TCRdb's copy has only in-frame clones and leaves some out. V and J calls and clone size are those listed in that table; D and trimming were worked out from the DNA. Counted here are about 120,000 clones, around 68% occurring once; the ten biggest clones make up about 23%. On this clone itself: What it binds is not known.

The CDR3 runs 15 residues. Trimming left V 4 bases short and J 1 base short, with 12 bases between. Germline lookup yields CDR1 MRHNA and CDR2 SNTAGT. The sequence was collected from a woman aged 25 to 39 in good health. Input material: memory CD8+ T cells sorted from blood. Subset specified: CD45RO+ cells pooled with CCR7-negative TemRA cells. This chain connects TRBV6-4 to TRBJ2-3; TRBD2 is a possible D gene (5 bases). Here the CDR3 reads CASSATSSGTDTQYF. The CDR3 DNA sequence: TGTGCCAGCAGTGCTACTAGTTCTGGCACAGATACGCAGTATTTT.